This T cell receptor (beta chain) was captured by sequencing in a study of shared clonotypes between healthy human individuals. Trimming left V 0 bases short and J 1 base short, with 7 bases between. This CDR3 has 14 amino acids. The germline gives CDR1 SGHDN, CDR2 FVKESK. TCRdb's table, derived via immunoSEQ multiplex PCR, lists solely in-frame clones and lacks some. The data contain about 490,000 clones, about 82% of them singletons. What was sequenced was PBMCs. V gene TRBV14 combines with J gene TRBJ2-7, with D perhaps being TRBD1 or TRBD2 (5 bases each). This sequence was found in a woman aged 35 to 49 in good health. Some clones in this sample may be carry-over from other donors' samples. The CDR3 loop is CASSQEWGSYEQYF. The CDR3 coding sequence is TGTGCCAGCAGCCAAGAATGGGGGTCCTACGAGCAGTACTTC.